The rows below give T cell receptor beta chains drawn from one sample of a study of T cells in Graves' hyperthyroidism and ophthalmopathy. Using its own MiXCR run on the multiplex PCR reads, TCRdb lists one record per CDR3 protein. Here the sample spans about 300,000 distinct CDR3 sequences, about an eighth being singletons. The sequencing sample was made of blood. The source is a woman aged 30 to 39 with Graves' hyperthyroidism that later progressed to Graves' ophthalmopathy. The conserved cysteine and the conserved F or W are not part of the CDR3 here. Each record gives: D gene, J gene, clone size, V gene, CDR3 protein. A D gene is named only where the DNA matches it firmly. Clone size appears in some rows only: once, few, many, or a class for an expanded clone.

-	TRBJ2-1	many	TRBV27	ASSRDLRWNEQF
-	TRBJ2-5	many	TRBV12-3/TRBV12-4	ASSSRGGETQY
-	TRBJ2-6	many	TRBV11-2	ASSSLHGSGANVLT
TRBD2	TRBJ2-3	-	TRBV19	ASSTSGRGTDTQY
TRBD1	TRBJ2-7	few	TRBV27	ASSLQRQGAYEQY
TRBD1	TRBJ2-7	many	TRBV7-9	ASSGLTGAGYEQY
-	TRBJ2-6	many	TRBV2	ASKQGTGANVLT
-	TRBJ2-5	many	TRBV7-2	ASSRQGSGETQY
TRBD2	TRBJ2-7	many	TRBV28	ASTNPGLGLRQY
TRBD2	TRBJ2-1	-	TRBV2	ASRGGLAGTDEQF
-	TRBJ2-1	many	TRBV7-9	ASSLVREGSGEQF
-	TRBJ1-5	-	TRBV7-6	ASSLAGGEEGNQPQH
TRBD1	TRBJ1-2	few	TRBV7-9	AGSLGRGQAYGYT
-	TRBJ2-1	few	TRBV19	ASSISAPTYNEQF
-	TRBJ2-2	-	TRBV12-3/TRBV12-4	ASSFLDLTGELF
-	TRBJ2-1	many	TRBV18	ASSPPSVTNEQF
TRBD1	TRBJ1-2	-	TRBV6-5	ASSYGTGVKDGYT
TRBD2	TRBJ2-3	many	TRBV5-5	ASSFGLAGLGDTQY
-	TRBJ2-6	many	TRBV7-2	ASSLGAHGRLVGANVLT
TRBD2	TRBJ2-3	many	TRBV27	ASSSGLAGRGDTQY
TRBD1	TRBJ1-3	many	TRBV14	ASSSTGNSGNTIY
TRBD1	TRBJ1-5	many	TRBV20-1	SARDGRGQQPQH
-	TRBJ2-7	many	TRBV30	AWDGGSYEQY
TRBD1	TRBJ1-1	many	TRBV24-1	ATSVGTGGGEAF
TRBD2	TRBJ2-7	many	TRBV20-1	SARGAPGGSGYEQY
-	TRBJ1-2	many	TRBV18	ASSPRQGARNGYT
-	TRBJ1-6	-	TRBV5-8	ASSLGPRGGETLH
-	TRBJ2-5	many	TRBV28	ASSLLGRQETQY
-	TRBJ2-1	few	TRBV15	ATSSGSGRDEQF
TRBD2	TRBJ2-7	many	TRBV4-3	ASSQDLAGGQYHEQY
-	TRBJ2-2	few	TRBV28	ASSFMPGELF
-	TRBJ1-1	many	TRBV7-8	ASSHAGAVNTEAF
-	TRBJ2-1	many	TRBV27	ASSLKSGTYNEQF
TRBD1	TRBJ2-1	few	TRBV6-2/TRBV6-3	ASSRTGIHNEQF
-	TRBJ2-1	many	TRBV28	ASSDYNEQF
TRBD2	TRBJ2-1	many	TRBV5-1	ASSLLGGSYNEQF
TRBD1	TRBJ2-7	many	TRBV27	ASSLTGADEQY
-	TRBJ1-5	few	TRBV27	ASSPLLGDNQPQH
TRBD1	TRBJ1-5	few	TRBV6-2/TRBV6-3	ASSTGGQGFQPQH
TRBD2	TRBJ2-5	many	TRBV2	ASSGLAGVETQY
-	TRBJ1-3	-	TRBV9	ASSVGTAGRAGNTIY
TRBD2	TRBJ2-5	many	TRBV7-9	ASSLGWTGGPKETQY
TRBD2	TRBJ2-7	few	TRBV20-1	SASGGRFYEQY